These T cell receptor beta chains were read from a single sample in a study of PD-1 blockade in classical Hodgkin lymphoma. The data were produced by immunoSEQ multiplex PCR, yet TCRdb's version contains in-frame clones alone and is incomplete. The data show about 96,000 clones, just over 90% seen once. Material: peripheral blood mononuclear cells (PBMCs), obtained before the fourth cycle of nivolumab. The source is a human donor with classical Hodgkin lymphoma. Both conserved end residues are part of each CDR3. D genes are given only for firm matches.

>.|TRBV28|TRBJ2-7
CASRNRELSYEQYF
TGTGCCAGCAGAAACCGGGAACTGTCCTACGAGCAGTACTTC
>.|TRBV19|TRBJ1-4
CASSTEPLRTALNEKLFF
TGTGCCAGTAGTACCGAACCCCTCAGGACAGCCCTTAATGAAAAACTGTTTTTT
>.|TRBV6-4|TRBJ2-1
CASSLEHSSYNEQFF
TGTGCCAGCAGCCTGGAGCATAGCTCCTACAATGAGCAGTTCTTC
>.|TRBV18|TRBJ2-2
CASSPMVGRTGELFF
TGTGCCAGCTCTCCTATGGTAGGGCGCACCGGGGAGCTGTTTTTT
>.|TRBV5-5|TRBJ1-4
CASSRTETTNEKLFF
TGTGCCAGCAGCCGGACAGAAACAACTAATGAAAAACTGTTTTTT
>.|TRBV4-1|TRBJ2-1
CASSRRGTRKFF
TGCGCCAGCAGCCGCAGAGGGACAAGAAAGTTCTTC
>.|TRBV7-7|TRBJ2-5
CASSLTAQGGETQYF
TGTGCCAGCAGCTTAACGGCTCAGGGGGGAGAGACCCAGTACTTC
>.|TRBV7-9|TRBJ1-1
CASSLGGTNTEAFF
TGTGCCAGCAGCTTAGGGGGGACCAACACTGAAGCTTTCTTT
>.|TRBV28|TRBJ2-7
CASSDPGDEQYF
TGTGCCAGCAGTGACCCGGGCGATGAGCAGTACTTC
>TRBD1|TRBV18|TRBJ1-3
CASSPRSHQLRQGYGTGNTIYF
TGTGCCAGCTCACCACGCTCCCATCAACTGCGACAGGGATATGGAACTGGAAACACCATATATTTT
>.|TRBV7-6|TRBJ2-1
CASSSFGGVGYNEQFF
TGTGCCAGCAGCTCCTTTGGGGGAGTCGGCTACAATGAGCAGTTCTTC
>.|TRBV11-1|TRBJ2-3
CASRSSTDTQYF
TGTGCCAGCAGGTCTAGCACAGATACGCAGTATTTT